This TCR beta chain was observed in a study of regulatory T cells in long-lasting Graves disease. Study-wide results and caveats: Reduced TCR diversity was observed in persistent Graves' patients versus newly diagnosed patients.

Relying on iRepertoire HTBI primers and Arm-PCR of CDR3 regions, the team built TCR beta libraries. TCRdb independently ran MiXCR on the multiplex PCR reads; one entry per CDR3 protein. The repertoire consists of approximately 470,000 distinct CDR3 sequences, with around 16% occurring once and the leading ten covering 10% to 15%. This clonotype was seen a few times. The antigen is unknown. With 7 bases clipped from V and 3 bases from J, the junction kept 14 bases outside the gene matches. CDR3 length: 17 amino acids. Time point specified: newly diagnosed GD, antithyroid drugs for less than 3 months. Preparation of the TCR library used RNA extracted from PBMCs. The data were also submitted as part of a second study, on T cells in Graves' hyperthyroidism and ophthalmopathy. This second study notes: Diagnoses used clinical symptoms, serum thyroxine and TRAb, thyroid ultrasound and orbital computed tomography. The HTBI primer set drove a first-round RT-PCR of the TCR CDR3.

This receptor was taken from a man aged 35-49 years with Graves disease. The sample in question was peripheral blood mononuclear cells (PBMCs), obtained at new diagnosis, from a patient treated with antithyroid drugs. The rearrangement uses TRBV12-3 or TRBV12-4 and TRBJ2-2; 7 bases line up with TRBD2. CDR3 amino acids: CASTPGFWGGDTGELFF. For the CDR3, the DNA is TGTGCCAGCACCCCCGGGTTTTGGGGGGGAGACACCGGGGAGCTGTTTTTT.